The 23 T cell receptor beta chains in this list originate from one sample, sequenced in a study of CD8 T cells in Susac syndrome. An amount of RNA that ranged from about 0.45 to 1 ug was reverse transcribed with random hexamers. TCRdb reprocessed the immunoSEQ multiplex PCR reads via MiXCR and lists one record per CDR3 protein. In the table there are some 200,000 distinct CDR3 sequences, almost 96% of which are singletons. The sequenced sample was CD4+ T cells from PBMCs. The receptor set was obtained from a human donor with Susac syndrome.

CDR3 region: CSARLAGVSYEQYF. The CDR3 DNA is TGCAGTGCTAGACTAGCGGGGGTCTCCTACGAGCAGTACTTC. J is TRBJ2-7 and V is TRBV20-1; the match to TRBD2 covers 10 bases. The CDR3 contains 14 residues. The V and J ends lost 2 bases and 0 bases, in that order; junction bases with no gene match: 1. Germline V gene data show CDR1 as DFQATT and CDR2 as SNEGSKA (reference sequence).

The chain links TRBV29-1 to TRBJ2-5; perhaps TRBD2 as D (5 bases). The CDR3 is 11 residues long. Germline CDR1 SQVTM, CDR2 ANQGSEA. Written as DNA, the CDR3 is TGCTCCCCGCGGGTACAAGAGACCCAGTACTTC. Its protein is CSPRVQETQYF.

The CDR3: CASSFDPGANEQFF. CDR3 in DNA: TGCGCCAGCAGCTTCGACCCAGGGGCCAATGAGCAGTTCTTC. V and J are TRBV5-1 and TRBJ2-1, with a weak D call TRBD1 (6 bases). Germline V gene data show CDR1 as SGHRS and CDR2 as YFSETQ. The V end lost 2 bases, the J end lost 6 bases, and 12 bases lay between the germline ends. This CDR3 spans 14 amino acids.

Only one count was recorded for this clonotype. The rearrangement uses TRBV9 and TRBJ1-3, with 10 bases identical to TRBD1. This CDR3 is 17 amino acids long. Germline assignment: CDR1 SGDLS and CDR2 YYNGEE. Losses at the gene ends were 4 bases for V and 4 bases for J; bases not matched to a gene: 11. DNA for the CDR3: TGTGCCAGCAGCATCACCGGACAGGGGGAAGAAGGAAACACCATATATTTT. Amino acids: CASSITGQGEEGNTIYF.

J is TRBJ1-6 and V is TRBV28, with 7 bases fitting TRBD1. Germline V gives CDR1 MDHEN, CDR2 SYDVKM. This CDR3 is 15 amino acids long. Trimming removed 8 bases from V and 8 bases from J; junction bases left unmatched: 12. CDR3 DNA: TGTGCCAGCGCCGAGCCGGGACAGACCTATTCACCCCTCCACTTT. Its protein product is CASAEPGQTYSPLHF.

The chain carries TRBV7-6 and TRBJ2-7, with D hard to call. The germline gives CDR1 SGHVS, CDR2 FNYEAQ. This CDR3 contains 15 residues. The V and J ends lost 1 base and 3 bases respectively, with 13 bases between them. CDR3 in amino acids: CASSLGPTGIYEQYF. CDR3 DNA: TGTGCCAGCAGCTTAGGCCCGACTGGGATCTACGAGCAGTACTTC.

V usage is TRBV5-4 and J usage is TRBJ2-3, with TRBD1 matching over 7 bases. Germline lookup yields CDR1 SGHNT and CDR2 YYREEE (reference sequence). The V segment lost 4 bases and the J segment 3 bases; nucleotides outside the gene matches: 2. The CDR3 is made up of 13 amino acids. CDR3 region: CASSETGTDTQYF. The DNA of the CDR3 is TGTGCCAGCAGCGAGACAGGGACAGATACGCAGTATTTT.

The CDR3 coding sequence is TGTGCCAGTACTATGCCGGGACACCAAGAGACCCAGTACTTC. Amino acid sequence: CASTMPGHQETQYF. J is TRBJ2-5 and V is TRBV19, with D perhaps assigned TRBD1 or TRBD2 (5 bases each). From germline, CDR1 is LNHDA and CDR2 SQIVND (reference sequence). Trimming shortened V by 7 bases and J by 0 bases, and 12 bases separated the two germline ends. The CDR3 covers 14 residues.

The rearrangement joins TRBV3-1 to TRBJ2-2; either TRBD1 or TRBD2 may supply D (6 bases each). Germline CDR1 and CDR2: LGHDT and YNNKEL (reference sequence). Deletions cut 4 bases from V and 6 bases from J, with 15 bases between. The CDR3 loop spans 15 amino acids. CDR3 DNA sequence: TGTGCCAGCAGCCCAGTAGGGGGGAAAGCCGGGGAGCTGTTTTTT. The encoded protein is CASSPVGGKAGELFF.

The chain uses TRBV7-3 and TRBJ2-7, with a possible D match to TRBD2 (5 bases). The V and J ends lost 5 bases and 7 bases respectively, with 15 bases between them. Germline V gene data show CDR1 as SGHTA and CDR2 as FQGTGA. The CDR3 sequence is 13 residues long. The CDR3 protein is CASSHGVPGEQYF. The CDR3 nucleotides are TGTGCCAGCAGCCACGGGGTCCCGGGGGAGCAGTACTTC.

V and J are TRBV5-1 and TRBJ2-1; 15 positions match TRBD2. The CDR3 loop spans 18 amino acids. Germline-derived CDR1 and CDR2 are SGHRS and YFSETQ. Unmatched junction bases numbered 6, after V lost 3 bases and J lost 2 bases. The CDR3, as DNA: TGCGCCAGCAGCTGGAGAGGACTAGCGGGGGGGGCCTACAATGAGCAGTTCTTC. Its translation: CASSWRGLAGGAYNEQFF.

The J gene is TRBJ2-3, the V gene TRBV5-1, with 7 bases aligning to TRBD1. The V segment lost 3 bases and the J segment 2 bases; nucleotides outside the gene matches: 9. This CDR3 is built from 16 residues. The germline CDR1 and CDR2 sequences are SGHRS and YFSETQ. The CDR3, as DNA: TGCGCCAGCAGCTACAGGGGCCCCAAGGCCACAGATACGCAGTATTTT. Amino acids: CASSYRGPKATDTQYF.

A single count supports this clonotype. This chain joins TRBV20-1 and TRBJ2-5; a weak D match, TRBD2 (7 bases). Germline CDR1 DFQATT, CDR2 SNEGSKA (reference sequence). This CDR3 is built from 14 residues. Trimming left V 7 bases short and J 4 bases short, with 19 bases between. DNA for the CDR3: TGCAGTGGAATAAAACCGGGGGGCCTAGAGACCCAGTACTTC. Encoded protein: CSGIKPGGLETQYF.

The chain uses TRBV25-1 and TRBJ2-7; 9 nucleotides agree with TRBD1. Losses at the gene ends were 4 bases for V and 2 bases for J; bases not matched to a gene: 3. Germline loops: CDR1 MGHDK, CDR2 SYGVNS. The CDR3 has 14 residues. CDR3 nucleotides: TGTGCCAGCAGTGGAGGACAGGGGACCTACGAGCAGTACTTC. This codes for CASSGGQGTYEQYF.

This chain joins TRBV19 and TRBJ1-5, with D perhaps matching TRBD1 (6 bases). This CDR3 contains 12 residues. Trimming shortened V by 10 bases and J by 6 bases, and 13 bases separated the two germline ends. The germline V gene has CDR1 LNHDA and CDR2 SQIVND (reference sequence). The CDR3 is CATQGIGQPQHF. CDR3 coding DNA: TGTGCCACACAGGGTATAGGTCAGCCCCAGCATTTT.

The chain couples TRBV3-1 to TRBJ1-4; D remains ambiguous. There are 17 residues in the CDR3. Germline V gives CDR1 LGHDT, CDR2 YNNKEL (reference sequence). V lost 3 bases to trimming and J lost 3 bases, with 17 bases between them. The CDR3 is CASSHWTFREANEKLFF. The CDR3 DNA reads as TGTGCCAGCAGCCATTGGACCTTCCGAGAGGCTAATGAAAAACTGTTTTTT. The variable domain in full, with the rest retrieved from reference TRBV3-1 and TRBJ1-4, is DTAVSQTPKYLVTQMGNDKSIKCEQNLGHDTMYWYKQDSKKFLKIMFSYNNKELIINETVPNRFSPKSPDKAHLNLHINSLELGDSAVYFCASSHWTFREANEKLFFGSGTQLSVL.

The chain links TRBV7-9 to TRBJ2-3; 7 bases line up with TRBD1. The CDR3 contains 14 residues. V dropped 5 bases and J dropped 6; count of bases not matched to a gene: 8. The germline CDR1 and CDR2 sequences are SEHNR and FQNEAQ (reference sequence). As DNA, the CDR3 is TGTGCCAGCAGCACCCGGACAGGCGGGGATACGCAGTATTTT. It specifies CASSTRTGGDTQYF.

This chain links TRBV11-2 with TRBJ2-7, with TRBD1 matching over 7 bases. The V and J ends lost 5 bases and 0 bases, in that order; junction bases with no gene match: 4. Germline V gene data show CDR1 as SGHAT and CDR2 as FQNNGV. The CDR3 totals 14 residues. The CDR3 DNA reads as TGTGCCAGCAGCAACAGGGGCCACTCCTACGAGCAGTACTTC. It specifies CASSNRGHSYEQYF.

The chain uses TRBV30 and TRBJ2-5, with TRBD2 matching over 14 bases. The junction had 0 bases not matched to a gene; V was cut back by 0 bases and J by 3 bases. Germline CDR1 GTSNPN, CDR2 SVGIG (reference sequence). This CDR3 has 15 residues. CDR3 region: CAWSVGLAGEETQYF. The CDR3 coding sequence is TGTGCCTGGAGTGTGGGACTAGCGGGGGAAGAGACCCAGTACTTC.

This chain joins TRBV30 and TRBJ1-1; a weak D match, TRBD1 (5 bases). CDR1 is GTSNPN, CDR2 SVGIG, per germline (reference sequence). This CDR3 comprises 13 residues. Trimming removed 0 bases at V and 11 bases at J, with 16 bases between. The CDR3 DNA is TGTGCCTGGAGTGTAGTAGGGACGGGAGGGGCTTTCTTT. Its translation is CAWSVVGTGGAFF.

This clonotype was found once. This may arise from a read error, as a much more abundant clone is one base away. The chain links TRBV9 to TRBJ2-3; unclear D gene. Trimming left V 0 bases short and J 1 base short, with 3 bases between. The CDR3 contains 13 residues. Germline V lookup: CDR1 SGDLS, CDR2 YYNGEE. The CDR3 reads CASSVGGTDTQYF. CDR3 coding DNA: TGTGCCAGCAGCGTAGGGGGCACAGATACGCAGTATTTT.

The chain employs TRBV6-1 and TRBJ2-1, with D possibly being TRBD2 (7 bases). The CDR3 length is 13 residues. The V end was cut by 5 bases, the J end by 10 bases, with 15 bases between. CDR1 and CDR2 from the germline V gene are MNHNS and SASEGT. CDR3 sequence reads: CASSQGTGGEQFF. As DNA, the CDR3 is TGTGCCAGCAGTCAAGGCACGGGGGGCGAGCAGTTCTTC.

This chain uses TRBV29-1 with TRBJ1-1; D call uncertain. The V end lost 0 bases, the J end lost 0 bases, and 8 bases lay between the germline ends. CDR3 size: 14 residues. Germline V CDR1 and CDR2: SQVTM, ANQGSEA. The chain's CDR3 is CSVEDGQVNTEAFF. CDR3 DNA: TGCAGCGTTGAAGATGGCCAGGTGAACACTGAAGCTTTCTTT.